This T cell receptor (beta chain) emerged from a study of breast tumors, draining lymph nodes, adjacent tissues. Regarding the study as a whole: Luminal-like breast cancer showed significantly greater tumor-nontumor repertoire similarity than basal-like breast cancer did.

Breast cancer patients provided tissue from their axillary draining lymph nodes. Points on this clonotype: Its antigen is not known.

TCRdb itself ran the multiplex PCR reads through MiXCR, one entry per CDR3 protein. The table lists roughly 260,000 distinct CDR3 sequences, over 30% of them singletons. Trimming shortened V by 5 bases and J by 3 bases, and 24 bases separated the two germline ends. CDR3 length: 18 amino acids. Germline CDR1 LGHNA, CDR2 YSLEER. This TCR derives from a female donor with breast cancer. Some clones in this sample may be carry-over from other donors' samples. Sequenced material: axillary lymph node tissue. The chain links TRBV4-3 to TRBJ2-3; tentative D call: TRBD1 (5 bases). The CDR3 is CASSASGANVLATDTQYF. DNA of the CDR3: TGCGCCAGCAGCGCCTCTGGGGCCAACGTCCTGGCTACAGATACGCAGTATTTT.